These T cell receptor beta chains were read from a single sample in a study of identical twins. TCRdb reprocessed the 5' RACE reads via MiXCR and lists one record per CDR3 protein. The data contain a few hundred thousand distinct CDR3 sequences, nearly 10% of them singletons. A further study also used this sample, focusing on yellow fever vaccine responses in identical twins.

Sequencing was carried out using PBMCs. The origin of the receptors is a woman between 18 and 29 years old in good health. The CDR3 runs from the conserved cysteine through the conserved F or W. Fields, in order: J gene, V gene, clone size, D gene, CDR3 length, CDR3 protein, CDR3 DNA. D genes are given only for firm matches. The listing skips clone size in some rows; elsewhere it reads once, few, many or a size class.

J: TRBJ2-5
V: TRBV5-6
size: NA
D: NA
length: 16
CDR3: CASSLRNPEYQETQYF
DNA: TGTGCCAGCAGCTTGAGGAACCCAGAGTACCAAGAGACCCAGTACTTC

J: TRBJ2-1
V: TRBV11-2
size: NA
D: TRBD2
length: 20
CDR3: CASSPNIISGTSGMNNEQFF
DNA: TGTGCCAGCAGCCCCAATATTATCTCCGGGACTAGTGGGATGAACAATGAGCAGTTCTTC

J: TRBJ2-5
V: TRBV6-5
size: NA
D: TRBD1
length: 12
CDR3: CASRQGVETQYF
DNA: TGTGCCAGCAGACAGGGGGTAGAGACCCAGTACTTC

J: TRBJ1-2
V: TRBV10-3
size: many
D: NA
length: 14
CDR3: CAISVAPTNYGYTF
DNA: TGTGCCATCAGTGTGGCGCCGACCAACTATGGCTACACCTTC

J: TRBJ2-1
V: TRBV10-3
size: NA
D: TRBD2
length: 16
CDR3: CAISYSTSGSYNEQFF
DNA: TGTGCCATCAGTTACTCGACTAGCGGGAGCTACAATGAGCAGTTCTTC

J: TRBJ2-1
V: TRBV7-2
size: few
D: NA
length: 15
CDR3: CASSLGYGAYNEQFF
DNA: TGTGCCAGCAGCTTGGGGTATGGCGCCTACAATGAGCAGTTCTTC

J: TRBJ2-2
V: TRBV3-1
size: NA
D: NA
length: 15
CDR3: CASSKAETYTGELFF
DNA: TGTGCCAGCAGTAAAGCGGAGACCTACACCGGGGAGCTGTTTTTT

J: TRBJ2-7
V: TRBV5-6
size: NA
D: TRBD1
length: 14
CDR3: CASSGEDRAHEQYF
DNA: TGTGCCAGCAGCGGGGAGGACAGGGCCCACGAGCAGTACTTC

J: TRBJ1-2
V: TRBV4-2
size: few
D: NA
length: 14
CDR3: CASTAQLANYGYTF
DNA: TGTGCCAGCACAGCACAGTTAGCTAACTATGGCTACACCTTC

J: TRBJ1-2
V: TRBV11-2
size: few
D: TRBD1
length: 15
CDR3: CASRSTQGRSDGYTF
DNA: TGTGCCAGCAGGTCAACACAGGGGCGCTCTGATGGCTACACCTTC

J: TRBJ2-7
V: TRBV5-1
size: NA
D: TRBD1
length: 15
CDR3: CASSGTGDPDKSRYF
DNA: TGCGCCAGCAGCGGAACAGGGGATCCTGACAAGAGTAGGTACTTC

J: TRBJ2-1
V: TRBV6-4
size: few
D: TRBD2
length: 16
CDR3: CASSGKLADSYNEQFF
DNA: TGTGCCAGCAGTGGTAAGCTAGCGGACTCCTACAATGAGCAGTTCTTC

J: TRBJ2-3
V: TRBV5-1
size: NA
D: NA
length: 14
CDR3: CASSLNQGPDTQYF
DNA: TGCGCCAGCAGCTTGAATCAGGGACCGGATACGCAGTATTTT

J: TRBJ2-3
V: TRBV6-4
size: many
D: NA
length: 16
CDR3: CASSDSADQSTDTQYF
DNA: TGTGCCAGCAGTGACTCAGCAGACCAAAGCACAGATACGCAGTATTTT

J: TRBJ2-3
V: TRBV6-1
size: many
D: TRBD2
length: 15
CDR3: CASSGRAGNTDTQYF
DNA: TGTGCCAGCAGCGGACGAGCGGGAAACACAGATACGCAGTATTTT

J: TRBJ1-1
V: TRBV5-4
size: NA
D: NA
length: 14
CDR3: CASSAATVKQEAFF
DNA: TGTGCCAGCAGCGCGGCGACAGTAAAACAAGAAGCTTTCTTT

J: TRBJ2-7
V: TRBV10-1
size: few
D: TRBD2
length: 15
CDR3: CASSHQAGLVYEQYF
DNA: TGCGCCAGCAGCCATCAGGCGGGACTAGTCTACGAGCAGTACTTC

J: TRBJ2-3
V: TRBV29-1
size: many
D: TRBD1
length: 14
CDR3: CSVDGQGGADTQYF
DNA: TGCAGCGTCGACGGACAGGGTGGCGCAGATACGCAGTATTTT

J: TRBJ2-3
V: TRBV28
size: NA
D: NA
length: 13
CDR3: CASSSRDRDTQYF
DNA: TGTGCCAGCAGCTCAAGGGACCGGGATACGCAGTATTTT

J: TRBJ2-5
V: TRBV11-2
size: few
D: TRBD1
length: 15
CDR3: CASSWTGIPAETQYF
DNA: TGTGCCAGCAGCTGGACAGGGATTCCGGCAGAGACCCAGTACTTC

J: TRBJ2-2
V: TRBV4-1
size: NA
D: TRBD2
length: 17
CDR3: CASSQVPGTRGTGELFF
DNA: TGCGCCAGCAGCCAAGTTCCCGGGACTAGGGGGACCGGGGAGCTGTTTTTT

J: TRBJ2-7
V: TRBV4-2
size: few
D: TRBD2
length: 16
CDR3: CASSQKTSGGLGEQYF
DNA: TGTGCCAGCAGCCAAAAGACTAGCGGGGGCCTAGGCGAGCAGTACTTC

J: TRBJ2-3
V: TRBV10-3
size: NA
D: NA
length: 11
CDR3: CAISSEDTQYF
DNA: TGTGCCATCTCATCGGAAGATACGCAGTATTTT

J: TRBJ2-3
V: TRBV29-1
size: NA
D: NA
length: 14
CDR3: CSAVAALSTDTQYF
DNA: TGCAGCGCCGTCGCCGCCCTAAGCACAGATACGCAGTATTTT

J: TRBJ2-5
V: TRBV4-1
size: NA
D: NA
length: 17
CDR3: CASSQEKVGTPGPTQYF
DNA: TGCGCCAGCAGCCAAGAAAAGGTCGGGACCCCCGGTCCGACCCAGTACTTC

J: TRBJ2-5
V: TRBV27
size: NA
D: TRBD2
length: 16
CDR3: CASSFLSGGAQETQYF
DNA: TGTGCCAGCAGTTTCCTAAGCGGGGGGGCCCAAGAGACCCAGTACTTC

J: TRBJ2-7
V: TRBV29-1
size: many
D: TRBD1
length: 17
CDR3: CSVVSMRSTGASYEQYF
DNA: TGCAGCGTTGTTTCCATGCGGTCGACAGGGGCTAGCTACGAGCAGTACTTC

J: TRBJ1-4
V: TRBV5-5
size: few
D: NA
length: 15
CDR3: CASSSRTDINEKLFF
DNA: TGTGCCAGCAGCTCAAGGACGGATATTAATGAAAAACTGTTTTTT

J: TRBJ2-1
V: TRBV7-9
size: once
D: NA
length: 16
CDR3: CASSPWSSSVRDEQFF
DNA: TGTGCCAGCAGCCCCTGGAGTAGTTCAGTAAGGGATGAGCAGTTCTTC

J: TRBJ2-7
V: TRBV4-3
size: NA
D: TRBD2
length: 16
CDR3: CASSQDVASGLYEQYF
DNA: TGCGCCAGCAGCCAAGACGTGGCTAGCGGACTCTACGAGCAGTACTTC

J: TRBJ2-3
V: TRBV3-1
size: NA
D: TRBD2
length: 18
CDR3: CASCTRRLAGGPGDTQYF
DNA: TGTGCCAGCTGCACCCGTCGGCTAGCGGGAGGGCCTGGGGATACGCAGTATTTT

J: TRBJ2-7
V: TRBV3-1
size: few
D: NA
length: 14
CDR3: CASSHLARAYEQYF
DNA: TGTGCCAGCAGCCACCTGGCTAGAGCTTACGAGCAGTACTTC

J: TRBJ2-1
V: TRBV15
size: many
D: TRBD2
length: 16
CDR3: CATRTSGGLTYNEQFF
DNA: TGTGCCACTAGGACTAGCGGGGGGCTTACCTACAATGAGCAGTTCTTC

J: TRBJ2-1
V: TRBV5-1
size: many
D: NA
length: 13
CDR3: CASSLVEYNEQFF
DNA: TGTGCTAGCAGCTTAGTTGAGTACAATGAGCAGTTCTTC

J: TRBJ2-2
V: TRBV24-1
size: NA
D: NA
length: 13
CDR3: CATSDWGTGELFF
DNA: TGTGCCACCAGTGATTGGGGCACCGGGGAGCTGTTTTTT

J: TRBJ2-1
V: TRBV12-3/TRBV12-4
size: NA
D: TRBD2
length: 15
CDR3: CASSKTSGVDNEQFF
DNA: TGTGCCAGCAGTAAGACTAGCGGGGTCGACAATGAGCAGTTCTTC

J: TRBJ2-5
V: TRBV5-1
size: few
D: NA
length: 17
CDR3: CASSLGLVAFMQETQYF
DNA: TGCGCCAGCAGCTTGGGGTTAGTAGCGTTTATGCAAGAGACCCAGTACTTC

J: TRBJ2-3
V: TRBV11-2
size: few
D: NA
length: 14
CDR3: CASSSLGVQNTQYF
DNA: TGTGCCAGCAGCTCCCTAGGAGTCCAGAATACGCAGTATTTT

J: TRBJ2-5
V: TRBV20-1
size: few
D: NA
length: 15
CDR3: CSARDEGFPQETQYF
DNA: TGCAGTGCTAGAGATGAGGGGTTCCCTCAAGAGACCCAGTACTTC

J: TRBJ1-1
V: TRBV9
size: few
D: NA
length: 14
CDR3: CASSVVGDDTEAFF
DNA: TGTGCCAGCAGCGTAGTAGGGGATGACACTGAAGCTTTCTTT

J: TRBJ1-2
V: TRBV20-1
size: NA
D: NA
length: 12
CDR3: CSASKGVNGYTF
DNA: TGCAGTGCTAGTAAAGGGGTCAATGGCTACACCTTC

J: TRBJ2-5
V: TRBV20-1
size: NA
D: TRBD1
length: 20
CDR3: CSAPNQIWDRSRSGGETQYF
DNA: TGCAGTGCCCCTAATCAGATCTGGGACAGGTCTCGGTCGGGTGGAGAGACCCAGTACTTC

J: TRBJ2-1
V: TRBV4-3
size: NA
D: TRBD2
length: 16
CDR3: CASSQDTSGVYNEQFF
DNA: TGCGCCAGCAGCCAAGATACTAGCGGGGTTTACAATGAGCAGTTCTTC

J: TRBJ1-1
V: TRBV27
size: NA
D: NA
length: 12
CDR3: CASSLSGPEAFF
DNA: TGTGCCAGCAGTTTATCAGGGCCTGAAGCTTTCTTT

J: TRBJ2-2
V: TRBV7-2
size: few
D: TRBD2
length: 15
CDR3: CASSEGSGGTGELFF
DNA: TGTGCCAGCAGCGAGGGTAGCGGGGGCACCGGGGAGCTGTTTTTT

J: TRBJ2-3
V: TRBV15
size: few
D: TRBD1
length: 14
CDR3: CATSRTGGTDTQYF
DNA: TGTGCCACCAGCAGGACAGGGGGCACAGATACGCAGTATTTT

J: TRBJ2-1
V: TRBV12-3/TRBV12-4
size: NA
D: TRBD2
length: 15
CDR3: CASSLRREGRHEQFF
DNA: TGTGCCAGCAGTTTAAGGCGGGAGGGCCGGCATGAGCAGTTCTTC

J: TRBJ2-7
V: TRBV12-3/TRBV12-4
size: many
D: TRBD2
length: 14
CDR3: CASSSSGDLAEQYF
DNA: TGTGCCAGCAGTTCAAGCGGGGACCTCGCCGAGCAGTACTTC

J: TRBJ2-1
V: TRBV3-1
size: few
D: NA
length: 12
CDR3: CASSPQDSEQFF
DNA: TGTGCCAGCAGCCCCCAGGACTCCGAGCAGTTCTTC

J: TRBJ2-3
V: TRBV11-1
size: NA
D: TRBD2
length: 17
CDR3: CASSLASGGRITDTQYF
DNA: TGTGCCAGCAGCTTAGCGAGCGGGGGGCGGATCACAGATACGCAGTATTTT

J: TRBJ2-1
V: TRBV7-9
size: NA
D: TRBD1
length: 13
CDR3: CASSYRGQNEQFF
DNA: TGTGCCAGCAGCTACAGGGGGCAAAATGAGCAGTTCTTC